This is a list of T cell receptor beta chains from one sample in a study of blood T cell repertoires in COVID-19. The method was immunoSEQ multiplex PCR; TCRdb's version includes in-frame clones alone and lacks a portion of them. Of roughly 60,000 clones listed, over 70% are singletons. The sequencing sample was made of peripheral blood. Receptors originate from a human donor in a cohort sampled during active COVID-19. Each CDR3 is given with its conserved first and last residue. The D gene is left open where the match is weak. A row's size may be missing; if present it is once, few, many or a size class.

abundance,j_gene,v_gene,d_gene,CDR3aa,CDR3nt
NA,TRBJ2-7,TRBV9,NA,CASSVGITPGPTYEQYF,TGTGCCAGCAGCGTAGGTATTACCCCAGGGCCCACCTACGAGCAGTACTTC
once,TRBJ2-5,TRBV11-2,TRBD1,CASSLGGQGPVETQYF,TGTGCCAGCAGCTTAGGTGGACAGGGTCCTGTAGAGACCCAGTACTTC
NA,TRBJ1-2,TRBV2,NA,CASVRGGYGYTF,TGTGCCAGCGTTCGGGGAGGCTATGGCTACACCTTC
few,TRBJ1-2,TRBV3-1/TRBV3-2,NA,CASSQSENYGYTF,TGTGCCAGCAGCCAATCCGAGAACTATGGCTACACCTTC
NA,TRBJ1-5,TRBV2,TRBD1,CASSLLGTASNQPQHF,TGTGCCAGCAGTCTCCTCGGGACAGCAAGCAATCAGCCCCAGCATTTT
NA,TRBJ2-7,TRBV6-1,TRBD2,CASSELGTSGRREQYF,TGTGCCAGCAGTGAACTGGGGACTAGCGGGAGGCGCGAGCAGTACTTC
NA,TRBJ1-6,TRBV5-4,NA,CASTLGGGNFNSPLHF,TGTGCCAGCACCCTGGGGGGGGGCAATTTCAATTCACCCCTCCACTTT
NA,TRBJ2-7,TRBV3-1/TRBV3-2,TRBD1,CASRRTGPTYEQYF,TGTGCCAGCAGGCGGACAGGTCCTACCTACGAGCAGTACTTC
NA,TRBJ2-7,TRBV5-1,NA,CASSFDSSYEQYF,TGCGCCAGCAGCTTTGACAGCTCCTACGAGCAGTACTTC
NA,TRBJ2-1,TRBV30,NA,CAWTQGSPYNEQFF,TGTGCCTGGACGCAGGGGAGCCCCTACAATGAGCAGTTCTTC
NA,TRBJ2-3,TRBV5-1,NA,CASSSLAHSTDTQYF,TGCGCCAGCTCCTCCCTAGCCCATAGCACAGATACGCAGTATTTT
NA,TRBJ1-6,TRBV7-8,TRBD1,CASSFTGGAGSPLHF,TGTGCCAGCAGCTTTACAGGGGGCGCAGGTTCACCCCTCCACTTT
NA,TRBJ2-3,TRBV6-2/TRBV6-3,TRBD2,CASSRSSGDATRDTQYF,TGTGCCAGCAGTCGGTCTAGCGGGGACGCGACACGAGATACGCAGTATTTT
NA,TRBJ2-2,TRBV7-2,NA,CASSLDGIGELFF,TGTGCCAGCAGCTTGGACGGGATCGGGGAGCTGTTTTTT
NA,TRBJ2-1,TRBV11-2,NA,CASSTGSYRWQFF,TGTGCCAGCAGCACCGGGTCCTACCGGTGGCAGTTCTTC
NA,TRBJ2-3,TRBV7-6,NA,CASSFRGTQYF,TGTGCCAGCAGCTTTCGGGGTACGCAGTATTTT
NA,TRBJ2-1,TRBV3-1/TRBV3-2,TRBD2,CASSPLAGGRNYNEQFF,TGTGCCAGCAGCCCCCTAGCGGGAGGAAGGAACTACAATGAGCAGTTCTTC
NA,TRBJ1-2,TRBV6-5,NA,CATGVGYGYTF,TGTGCCACAGGGGTAGGCTATGGCTACACCTTC
many,TRBJ2-5,TRBV12-5,TRBD2,CASGLYGGTGETQYF,TGTGCTAGTGGTTTGTACGGGGGGACCGGGGAGACCCAGTACTTC
NA,TRBJ2-2,TRBV3-1/TRBV3-2,NA,CASSQDRGGELFF,TGTGCCAGCAGCCAAGACAGGGGCGGGGAGCTGTTTTTT
few,TRBJ2-5,TRBV9,TRBD1,CASSLTGVSGETQYF,TGTGCCAGCAGCCTGACAGGGGTATCCGGGGAGACCCAGTACTTC
NA,TRBJ1-1,TRBV29-1,NA,CSVAVRANTEAFF,TGCAGCGTTGCTGTCAGGGCGAACACTGAAGCTTTCTTT
NA,TRBJ2-7,TRBV29-1,TRBD2,CSVRGLAGTYEQYF,TGCAGCGTCCGCGGACTAGCGGGGACCTACGAGCAGTACTTC
NA,TRBJ1-2,TRBV27,TRBD1,CASSFLGQGNYGYTF,TGTGCCAGCAGTTTTTTGGGACAGGGGAACTATGGCTACACCTTC
NA,TRBJ1-6,TRBV2,TRBD1,CASSDGTPGGNSPLHF,TGTGCCAGCAGTGACGGTACGCCAGGGGGAAATTCACCCCTCCACTTT
NA,TRBJ2-5,TRBV18,NA,CASSPGLEETQYF,TGTGCCAGCTCACCAGGGCTGGAAGAGACCCAGTACTTC
NA,TRBJ2-7,TRBV18,TRBD2,CASSPPGLANYEQYF,TGTGCCAGCTCACCACCGGGACTAGCGAACTACGAGCAGTACTTC